The rows below give T cell receptor beta chains drawn from one sample of a study of response to subunit inactivated influenza vaccine. TCRdb fed the RT-PCR reads into MiXCR, producing one record per CDR3 protein. The data show 800,000 or so distinct CDR3 sequences, around 20% seen once. This material consisted of PBMCs from blood, taken 5 days after vaccination. The receptors come from a man aged 50 to 59 who received an inactivated influenza vaccine. CDR3s include the opening cysteine and the closing phenylalanine or tryptophan. The order of the fields is D gene, J gene, clone size, V gene, CDR3 protein, CDR3 DNA. The D gene is left open where the match is weak. Clone size is shown for a subset of rows, as once, few, many or a class of expanded clone.

TRBD1 | TRBJ1-2 | many | TRBV10-3 | CAISGSRGTGDGYTF | TGTGCCATCAGTGGATCTAGAGGGACAGGGGATGGCTACACCTTC
- | TRBJ2-3 | - | TRBV28 | CASRGAILTDTQYF | TGTGCCAGCAGGGGGGCGATACTCACAGATACGCAGTATTTT
TRBD2 | TRBJ2-4 | - | TRBV20-1 | CSAPGGPKNIQYF | TGCAGTGCCCCGGGGGGGCCCAAAAACATTCAGTACTTC
- | TRBJ2-2 | - | TRBV4-3 | CASRMTAWDGGTGELFF | TGCGCCAGCAGGATGACCGCCTGGGACGGGGGAACCGGGGAGCTGTTTTTT
TRBD2 | TRBJ2-1 | - | TRBV5-1 | CASVLGLAGAGEQFF | TGCGCCAGCGTACTAGGACTAGCGGGAGCAGGTGAGCAGTTCTTC
- | TRBJ2-1 | few | TRBV9 | CASSVGGYSYNEQFF | TGTGCCAGCAGCGTAGGAGGTTACTCCTACAATGAGCAGTTCTTC
- | TRBJ2-2 | few | TRBV6-5 | CASSLLRRMNTGELFF | TGTGCCAGCAGTTTGCTTAGGCGGATGAACACCGGGGAGCTGTTTTTT
TRBD2 | TRBJ2-1 | - | TRBV28 | CASSLWGDYYNEQFF | TGTGCCAGCAGTTTATGGGGGGACTATTACAATGAGCAGTTCTTC
TRBD2 | TRBJ2-7 | - | TRBV10-3 | CAIRSSGNGYEQYF | TGTGCCATCCGGTCCAGCGGGAATGGCTACGAGCAGTACTTC
- | TRBJ2-3 | many | TRBV5-1 | CASSFKGSVTDTQYF | TGCGCCAGCAGCTTTAAGGGTTCAGTCACAGATACGCAGTATTTT
- | TRBJ2-7 | - | TRBV5-1 | CAISLLTVSPSYEQYF | TGCGCCATCAGCTTATTGACAGTCTCTCCCTCCTACGAGCAGTACTTC
TRBD2 | TRBJ2-1 | - | TRBV5-1 | CASSLLAGGPSEQFF | TGCGCCAGCAGCTTACTAGCGGGAGGGCCCAGTGAGCAGTTCTTC
- | TRBJ2-7 | - | TRBV12-3/TRBV12-4 | CASSPDTAYEQYF | TGTGCCAGCAGCCCAGACACGGCCTACGAGCAGTACTTC
TRBD1 | TRBJ2-7 | - | TRBV5-1 | CASQPGQVLNEQYF | TGCGCCAGCCAACCGGGACAGGTTCTGAACGAGCAGTACTTC
TRBD2 | TRBJ2-1 | - | TRBV12-5 | CASGLTLRGLAGAREQFF | TGTGCTAGTGGTTTGACCCTCCGCGGACTAGCGGGGGCGCGTGAGCAGTTCTTC
TRBD2 | TRBJ2-3 | - | TRBV15 | CATSRTPRASGRAADTQYF | TGTGCCACCAGCAGGACGCCGCGGGCTAGCGGGAGGGCCGCAGATACGCAGTATTTT
- | TRBJ2-4 | - | TRBV5-1 | CASSLAPGLAKNIQYF | TGCGCCAGCAGCTTGGCCCCGGGCCTAGCCAAAAACATTCAGTACTTC
- | TRBJ2-1 | many | TRBV6-1 | CASNLQGRDEQFF | TGTGCCAGCAACCTACAGGGGAGGGATGAGCAGTTCTTC
TRBD2 | TRBJ2-1 | many | TRBV12-3/TRBV12-4 | CASSSPGGPGEQFF | TGTGCCAGCAGTTCCCCGGGAGGGCCAGGGGAGCAGTTCTTC
TRBD1 | TRBJ2-3 | - | TRBV10-3 | CAISGQGARDTQYF | TGTGCCATCAGCGGACAGGGGGCTAGAGATACGCAGTATTTT
TRBD2 | TRBJ2-7 | few | TRBV10-3 | CAITIAGGYEQYF | TGTGCCATCACAATAGCGGGAGGCTACGAGCAGTACTTC
TRBD2 | TRBJ2-2 | - | TRBV20-1 | CSAREGAGGRTGELFF | TGCAGTGCTAGAGAGGGAGCGGGGGGTAGGACCGGGGAGCTGTTTTTT
TRBD2 | TRBJ2-5 | - | TRBV20-1 | CSARGVGGGTGETQYF | TGCAGTGCTAGAGGAGTCGGCGGGGGGACGGGGGAGACCCAGTACTTC
- | TRBJ1-5 | - | TRBV20-1 | CSARDRGSLNQPQHF | TGCAGTGCTAGAGATCGGGGGTCCCTGAATCAGCCCCAGCATTTT
- | TRBJ2-7 | - | TRBV10-3 | CAISESAPGYEQYF | TGTGCCATCAGTGAGAGTGCCCCCGGCTACGAGCAGTACTTC
- | TRBJ2-5 | - | TRBV7-2 | CASSLPGGDRETQYF | TGTGCCAGCAGCTTACCGGGGGGGGACAGAGAGACCCAGTACTTC
TRBD2 | TRBJ2-1 | few | TRBV28 | CASSLYLSGGSSYNEQFF | TGTGCCAGCAGTTTATACCTTAGCGGGGGAAGTTCCTACAATGAGCAGTTCTTC
- | TRBJ1-3 | - | TRBV7-9 | CASSFSEGAGNTIYF | TGTGCCAGCAGCTTCAGCGAGGGAGCTGGAAACACCATATATTTT
TRBD2 | TRBJ2-1 | - | TRBV7-3 | CASSAAGLAVNNEQFF | TGTGCCAGCAGCGCCGCGGGGCTAGCGGTTAACAATGAGCAGTTCTTC
- | TRBJ1-4 | - | TRBV20-1 | CSATGRPTNEKLFF | TGCAGTGCAACCGGACGGCCAACTAATGAAAAACTGTTTTTT
- | TRBJ1-2 | - | TRBV7-2 | CASSFGGTDYGYTF | TGTGCCAGCAGCTTTGGGGGCACCGACTATGGCTACACCTTC
TRBD1 | TRBJ2-3 | - | TRBV6-1 | CASSPGDRANTDTQYF | TGTGCCAGCAGTCCCGGGGACAGGGCGAACACAGATACGCAGTATTTT
- | TRBJ1-5 | few | TRBV6-1 | CASSQGPGQPQHF | TGTGCCAGCAGCCAGGGACCGGGACAGCCCCAGCATTTT
- | TRBJ2-5 | - | TRBV6-5 | CASSYSTGFVQETQYF | TGTGCCAGCAGTTACTCGACAGGCTTTGTACAAGAGACCCAGTACTTC
TRBD1 | TRBJ2-7 | many | TRBV20-1 | CSARDHRGPSYEQYF | TGCAGTGCTAGAGATCACAGGGGCCCATCCTACGAGCAGTACTTC
TRBD2 | TRBJ2-7 | few | TRBV19 | CASSNGLAGKSEQYF | TGTGCCAGTAGTAATGGACTAGCGGGAAAGAGCGAGCAGTACTTC
TRBD2 | TRBJ2-1 | few | TRBV19 | CASSTFYSGSMSNEQFF | TGTGCCAGTAGCACCTTCTATAGCGGGAGTATGAGTAATGAGCAGTTCTTC